This T cell receptor (beta chain) was captured by sequencing in a study of tumor-infiltrating lymphocytes in primary liver carcinoma. Germline CDR1 reads SGHNT; CDR2 reads YENEEA. Trimming removed 5 bases from V and 4 bases from J, with 15 bases in between. The CDR3 consists of 14 residues. With a constant-region primer, TCR beta cDNA was made from roughly 500 ng of total RNA. ARM-PCR, slightly modified, supplied the TCR beta libraries through three nested multiplex PCR rounds. The two initial PCR rounds, 9 to 11 cycles each, used TRBV1-TRBV30 forward and C-beta reverse primers. TCRdb passed the multiplex PCR reads through MiXCR, listing each CDR3 protein once. The table shows roughly 78,000 distinct CDR3 sequences, with 71% occurring only once. Co-extracted RNA and DNA came from approximately 20-30 mg of unsorted bulk tissue.

The chain combines TRBV11-3 with TRBJ2-7, with a possible D match to TRBD1 (6 bases). Sequenced input: liver tumor tissue from sampling region 4. Regarding subset: tumor region T4, right-lateral pole. The clonotype was recovered from a woman in her fifties or sixties with primary liver carcinoma and hepatitis B virus infection. CDR3 amino acids: CASSRLEQGYEQYF. CDR3 in DNA: TGTGCCAGCAGCCGGCTCGAACAGGGATACGAGCAGTACTTC.